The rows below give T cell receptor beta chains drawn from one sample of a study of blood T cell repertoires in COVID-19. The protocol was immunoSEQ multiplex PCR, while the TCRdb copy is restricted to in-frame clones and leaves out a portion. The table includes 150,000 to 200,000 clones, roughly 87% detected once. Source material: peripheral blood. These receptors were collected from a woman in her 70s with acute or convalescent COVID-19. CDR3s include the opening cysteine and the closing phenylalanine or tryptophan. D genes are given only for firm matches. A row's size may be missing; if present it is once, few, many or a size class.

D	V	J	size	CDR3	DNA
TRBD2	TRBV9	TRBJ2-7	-	CASSVRSGTGYEQYF	TGTGCCAGCAGCGTAAGGAGCGGGACTGGCTACGAGCAGTACTTC
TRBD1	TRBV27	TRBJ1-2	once	CASSLLTGGGGYTF	TGTGCCAGCAGTTTATTGACAGGGGGCGGGGGCTACACCTTC
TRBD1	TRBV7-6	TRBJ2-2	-	CASSSTQGATGELFF	TGTGCCAGCAGCTCCACTCAGGGGGCTACCGGGGAGCTGTTTTTT
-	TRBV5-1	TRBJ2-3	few	CASSLFSTSTDTQYF	TGCGCCAGCAGCCTCTTCTCTACTAGCACAGATACGCAGTATTTT
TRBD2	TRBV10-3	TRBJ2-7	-	CAISEGLAGVYEQYF	TGTGCCATCAGTGAGGGACTAGCGGGAGTGTACGAGCAGTACTTC
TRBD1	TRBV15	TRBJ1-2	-	CATSRGGQAYGYTF	TGTGCCACCAGCAGGGGGGGACAGGCCTATGGCTACACCTTC
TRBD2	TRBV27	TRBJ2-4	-	CASTPTSGLNIQYF	TGTGCCAGCACCCCAACTAGCGGGTTAAACATTCAGTACTTC
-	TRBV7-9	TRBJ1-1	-	CASSLEGVTEAFF	TGTGCCAGCAGCTTAGAGGGAGTCACTGAAGCTTTCTTT
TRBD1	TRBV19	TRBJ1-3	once	CASSVTGTGVSGNTIYF	TGTGCCAGTAGTGTGACCGGGACAGGGGTTTCTGGAAACACCATATATTTT
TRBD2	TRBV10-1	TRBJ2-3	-	CASSEAGGPGDTQYF	TGCGCCAGCAGTGAAGCGGGAGGGCCGGGAGATACGCAGTATTTT
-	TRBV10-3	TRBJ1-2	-	CAIRHDNGYGYTF	TGTGCCATCAGACATGACAACGGCTATGGCTACACCTTC
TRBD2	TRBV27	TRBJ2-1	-	CASRKAGGNEQFF	TGTGCCAGCAGAAAAGCGGGGGGCAATGAGCAGTTCTTC
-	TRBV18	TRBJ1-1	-	CASSLGQNGNTEAFF	TGTGCCAGCTCACTCGGACAGAACGGGAACACTGAAGCTTTCTTT
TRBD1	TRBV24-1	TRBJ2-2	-	CATSDLGQGWTGELFF	TGTGCCACCAGTGATTTGGGACAGGGGTGGACCGGGGAGCTGTTTTTT
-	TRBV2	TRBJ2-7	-	CASSTSNMHEQYF	TGTGCCAGCAGTACTAGTAATATGCACGAGCAGTACTTC
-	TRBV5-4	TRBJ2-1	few	CASRGSISDNEQFF	TGTGCCAGCAGGGGGAGTATTAGTGACAATGAGCAGTTCTTC
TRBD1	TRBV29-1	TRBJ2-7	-	CSVVTGPYEQYF	TGCAGCGTTGTGACAGGGCCCTACGAGCAGTACTTC
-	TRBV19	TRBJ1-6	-	CASRSPSGYGSPLHF	TGTGCCAGTAGAAGTCCTTCAGGCTATGGTTCACCCCTCCACTTT
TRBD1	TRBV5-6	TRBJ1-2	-	CASSLDWTGHYGYTF	TGTGCCAGCAGCTTGGACTGGACAGGGCACTATGGCTACACCTTC
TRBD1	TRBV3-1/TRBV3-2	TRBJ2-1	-	CASSQDRTGNEQFF	TGTGCCAGCAGCCAAGATAGGACAGGTAATGAGCAGTTCTTC
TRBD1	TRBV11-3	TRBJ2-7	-	CASSPGTGGPYEQYF	TGTGCCAGCAGCCCGGGGACAGGGGGGCCCTACGAGCAGTACTTC
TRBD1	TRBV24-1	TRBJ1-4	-	CATSSTGLNEKLFF	TGTGCCACCAGCTCGACAGGGCTTAATGAAAAACTGTTTTTT
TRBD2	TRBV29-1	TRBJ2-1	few	CSVDEAGPYNEQFF	TGCAGCGTTGACGAAGCGGGGCCCTACAATGAGCAGTTCTTC
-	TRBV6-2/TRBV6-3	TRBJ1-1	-	CASSRSVNTEAFF	TGTGCCAGCAGCCGCAGCGTGAACACTGAAGCTTTCTTT
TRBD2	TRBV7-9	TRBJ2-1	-	CASSSGWLAGSNEQFF	TGTGCCAGCAGCTCCGGATGGCTAGCGGGATCTAATGAGCAGTTCTTC
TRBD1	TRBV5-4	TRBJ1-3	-	CASSAAGGLGNTIYF	TGTGCCAGCAGCGCCGCAGGGGGGCTTGGAAACACCATATATTTT
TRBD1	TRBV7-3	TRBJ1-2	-	CASSLDRGLGYTF	TGTGCCAGCAGCTTGGACAGGGGGCTCGGCTACACCTTC
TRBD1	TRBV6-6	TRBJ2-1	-	CASSPIEGAGYNEQFF	TGTGCCAGCAGCCCTATAGAGGGGGCGGGTTACAATGAGCAGTTCTTC
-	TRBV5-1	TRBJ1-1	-	CASSLINTEAFF	TGCGCCAGCAGCTTGATAAACACTGAAGCTTTCTTT
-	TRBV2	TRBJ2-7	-	CASSVRQYYEQYF	TGTGCCAGCAGTGTGCGACAGTACTACGAGCAGTACTTC